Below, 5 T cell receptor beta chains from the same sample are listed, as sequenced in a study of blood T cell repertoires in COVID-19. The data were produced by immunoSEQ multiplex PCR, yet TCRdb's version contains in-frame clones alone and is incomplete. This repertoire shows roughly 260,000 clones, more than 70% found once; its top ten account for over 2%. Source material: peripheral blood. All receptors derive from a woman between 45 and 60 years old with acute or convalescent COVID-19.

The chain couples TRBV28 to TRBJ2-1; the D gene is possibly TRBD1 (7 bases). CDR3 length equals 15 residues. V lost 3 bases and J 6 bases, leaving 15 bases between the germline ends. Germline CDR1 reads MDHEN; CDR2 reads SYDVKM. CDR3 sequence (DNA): TGTGCCAGCAGTTTCGGAGGGGGCTCTTCCAATGAGCAGTTCTTC. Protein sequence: CASSFGGGSSNEQFF.

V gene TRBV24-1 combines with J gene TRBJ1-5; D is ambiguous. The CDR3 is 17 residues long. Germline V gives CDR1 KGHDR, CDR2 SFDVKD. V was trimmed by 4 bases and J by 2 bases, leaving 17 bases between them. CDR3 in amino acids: CATSEQPLGRGNQPQHF. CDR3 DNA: TGTGCCACCAGTGAACAACCCCTGGGGAGGGGCAATCAGCCCCAGCATTTT.

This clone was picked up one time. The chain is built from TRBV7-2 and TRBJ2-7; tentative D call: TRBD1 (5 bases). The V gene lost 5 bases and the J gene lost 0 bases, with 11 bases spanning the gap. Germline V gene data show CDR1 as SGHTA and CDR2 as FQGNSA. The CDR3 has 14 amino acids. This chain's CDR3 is CASSTLDNSYEQYF. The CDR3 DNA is TGTGCCAGCAGCACCTTGGACAACTCCTACGAGCAGTACTTC. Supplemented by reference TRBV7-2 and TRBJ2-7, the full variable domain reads GAGVSQSPSNKVTEKGKDVELRCDPISGHTALYWYRQSLGQGLEFLIYFQGNSAPDKSGLPSDRFSAERTGGSVSTLTIQRTQQEDSAVYLCASSTLDNSYEQYFGPGTRLTVT.

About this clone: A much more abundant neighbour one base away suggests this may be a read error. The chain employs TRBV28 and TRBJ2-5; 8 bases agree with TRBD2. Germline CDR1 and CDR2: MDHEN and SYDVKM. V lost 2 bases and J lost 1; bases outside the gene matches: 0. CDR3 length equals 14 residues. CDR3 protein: CASSLREGQETQYF. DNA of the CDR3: TGTGCCAGCAGTTTACGGGAGGGCCAAGAGACCCAGTACTTC.

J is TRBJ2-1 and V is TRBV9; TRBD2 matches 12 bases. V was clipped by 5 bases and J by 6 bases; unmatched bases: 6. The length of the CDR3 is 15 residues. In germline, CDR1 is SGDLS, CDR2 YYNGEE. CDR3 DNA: TGTGCCAGCAGGACTAGCGGGAGAGATGCCAATGAGCAGTTCTTC. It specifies CASRTSGRDANEQFF.